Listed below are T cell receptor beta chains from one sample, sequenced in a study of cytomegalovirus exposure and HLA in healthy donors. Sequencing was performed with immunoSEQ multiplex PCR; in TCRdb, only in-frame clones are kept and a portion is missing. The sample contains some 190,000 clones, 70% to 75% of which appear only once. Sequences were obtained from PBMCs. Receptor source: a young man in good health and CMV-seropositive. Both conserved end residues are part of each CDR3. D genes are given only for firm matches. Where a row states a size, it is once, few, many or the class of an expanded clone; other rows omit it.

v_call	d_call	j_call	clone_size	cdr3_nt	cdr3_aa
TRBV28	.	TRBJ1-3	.	TGTGCCAGCAGTCCCGGGTCACCTGGAAACACCATATATTTT	CASSPGSPGNTIYF
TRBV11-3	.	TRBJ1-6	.	TGTGCCAGCAGCTTAGAGAAACCCAGTAATTCACCCCTCCACTTT	CASSLEKPSNSPLHF
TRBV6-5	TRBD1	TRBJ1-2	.	TGTGCCAGCAGTTACACGAGACAGGGGGTAAACTATGGCTACACCTTC	CASSYTRQGVNYGYTF
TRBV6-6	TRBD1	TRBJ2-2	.	TGTGCCAGCAGTACTAGACAGGGAAAGAACACCGGGGAGCTGTTTTTT	CASSTRQGKNTGELFF
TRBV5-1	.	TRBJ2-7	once	TGCGCCAGCAGCTTGGCTAGCGCAACCTACGAGCAGTACTTC	CASSLASATYEQYF
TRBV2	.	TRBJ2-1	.	TGTGCCAGCACTGACTCGGTGCAGTTCTTC	CASTDSVQFF
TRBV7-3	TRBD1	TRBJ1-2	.	TGTGCCAGCAGCTTGGGACAGGGAGGGTATGGCTACACCTTC	CASSLGQGGYGYTF
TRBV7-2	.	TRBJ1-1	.	TGTGCCAGCGCCTTAAGGCGGAGGAACACTGAAGCTTTCTTT	CASALRRRNTEAFF
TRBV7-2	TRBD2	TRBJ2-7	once	TGTGCCAGCAGCCGACGGAGCGGGAACGACGAGCAGTACTTC	CASSRRSGNDEQYF
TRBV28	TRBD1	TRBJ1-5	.	TGTGCCAGCAGTTTAGACAGGGTGAAAAATCAGCCCCAGCATTTT	CASSLDRVKNQPQHF
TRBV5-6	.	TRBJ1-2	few	TGTGCCAGCAGCTTGGGAGACAGCATATATGGCTACACCTTC	CASSLGDSIYGYTF
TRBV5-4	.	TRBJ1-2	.	TGTGCCAGCAGCCCATCACGGACACCCCGCTATGGCTACACCTTC	CASSPSRTPRYGYTF
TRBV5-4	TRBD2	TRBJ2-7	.	TGTGCCAGCAGCCCGGGGACTAGCGGGAGTTTCACCGAGCAGTACTTC	CASSPGTSGSFTEQYF
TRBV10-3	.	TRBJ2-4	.	TGTGCCATCAGTGAGTCGCGGGGTCAGCCTAAAAACATTCAGTACTTC	CAISESRGQPKNIQYF
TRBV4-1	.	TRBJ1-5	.	TGCGCCAGCAGCCAAGATTTGGGGAGTAGCAATCAGCCCCAGCATTTT	CASSQDLGSSNQPQHF
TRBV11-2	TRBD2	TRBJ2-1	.	TGTGCCAGCAGCTGGGGCGGGAGCGGACCCTACAATGAGCAGTTCTTC	CASSWGGSGPYNEQFF
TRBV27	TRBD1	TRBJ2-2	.	TGTGCCAGCAGTCTAGGGGGCTCCGGGGAGCTGTTTTTT	CASSLGGSGELFF
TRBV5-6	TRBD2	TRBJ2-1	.	TGTGCCAGCAGCTTGGAACTAGCGGGAGCTTCGAGCTCCTACAATGAGCAGTTCTTC	CASSLELAGASSSYNEQFF
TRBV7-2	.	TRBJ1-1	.	TGTGCCAGCAGCTTAGTTGACTTCCTGATCACTGAAGCTTTCTTT	CASSLVDFLITEAFF
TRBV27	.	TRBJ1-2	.	TGTGCCAGCTCCAACCCAGGGGATTGGTATGGCTACACCTTC	CASSNPGDWYGYTF
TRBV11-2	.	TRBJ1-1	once	TGTGCCAGCAGCTTAGGGGCCGGGGGAGGCACTGAAGCTTTCTTT	CASSLGAGGGTEAFF
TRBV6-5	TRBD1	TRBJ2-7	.	TGTGCCAGCAGTCAGGGGGCCAGGGAGCAGTACTTC	CASSQGAREQYF
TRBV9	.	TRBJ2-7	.	TGTGCCAGCAGCGTAGGCCAGGGTCCCCTCTCCTACGAGCAGTACTTC	CASSVGQGPLSYEQYF
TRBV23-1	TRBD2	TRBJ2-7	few	TGCGCCAGCAGTCACCTCGGGGGGAGTAGCTCCTACGAGCAGTACTTC	CASSHLGGSSSYEQYF
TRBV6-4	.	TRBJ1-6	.	TGTGCCAGCAGGGCCCTGGGGGCCAGTAATTCACCCCTCCACTTT	CASRALGASNSPLHF
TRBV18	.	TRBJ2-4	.	TGTGCCAGCTTGCCGTCTTGGCGGGGAGCCAAAAACATTCAGTACTTC	CASLPSWRGAKNIQYF
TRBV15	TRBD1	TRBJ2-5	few	TGTGCCACCAGCCCAGGCGGGCAGGGGGCTCCAGAGACCCAGTACTTC	CATSPGGQGAPETQYF
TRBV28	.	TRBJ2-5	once	TGTGCCAGCAGTTTAGGGGGGTTACAAGAGACCCAGTACTTC	CASSLGGLQETQYF
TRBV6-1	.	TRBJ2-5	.	TGTGCCAGCAGTGGACACGTACGGGAGACCCAGTACTTC	CASSGHVRETQYF
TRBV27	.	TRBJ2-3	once	TGTGCCAGCAGCCAGCCAGGGGCCGATACGCAGTATTTT	CASSQPGADTQYF
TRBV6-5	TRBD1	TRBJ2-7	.	TGTGCCAGCAGCCGCCCGGGACAGGGTATCTACGAGCAGTACTTC	CASSRPGQGIYEQYF
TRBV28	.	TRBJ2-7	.	TGTGCCAGCAGTCCGGCCCCCAGGGGGGAGGCCTCCTACGAGCAGTACTTC	CASSPAPRGEASYEQYF
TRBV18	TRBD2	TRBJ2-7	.	TGTGCCAGCTCACCCCGGGGCGGGAGCTCGGGCGAGCAGTACTTC	CASSPRGGSSGEQYF
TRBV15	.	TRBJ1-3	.	TGTGCCACCAGCAGAGATCGGGGCTCTGGAAACACCATATATTTT	CATSRDRGSGNTIYF
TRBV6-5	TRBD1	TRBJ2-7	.	TGTGCCAGCAGTTCCCCCTACAGGGGGAGCTCCTACGAGCAGTACTTC	CASSSPYRGSSYEQYF
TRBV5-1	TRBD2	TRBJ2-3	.	TGCGCCAGCAGCTGGGGACTAGCGGGGGCCACCGCAGATACGCAGTATTTT	CASSWGLAGATADTQYF
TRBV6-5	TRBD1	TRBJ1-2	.	TGTGCCAGCAGTCCCGGGACAGTCGGCGGCTACACCTTC	CASSPGTVGGYTF
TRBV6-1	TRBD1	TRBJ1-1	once	TGTGCCAGCAGACGACAGGGACCCACTGAAGCTTTCTTT	CASRRQGPTEAFF
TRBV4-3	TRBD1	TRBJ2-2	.	TGCGCCAGCAGCCAAGTCGGGGGACAGGGGAAGCTGTTTTTT	CASSQVGGQGKLFF
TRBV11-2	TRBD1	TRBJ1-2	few	TGTGCCAGCAGCGCCCTCAGGGGGAAGTATGGCTACACCTTC	CASSALRGKYGYTF
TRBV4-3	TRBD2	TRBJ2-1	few	TGCGCCAGCAGCCCTTCGGGACTAGCGGGGGATAGCTCCTACAATGAGCAGTTCTTC	CASSPSGLAGDSSYNEQFF
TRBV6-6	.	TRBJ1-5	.	TGTGCCAGCAGTTACCCCATTTCGGGGCCCCAGCATTTT	CASSYPISGPQHF
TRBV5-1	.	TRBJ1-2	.	TGCGCCAGCAGCTTTGAACAGGGAGCGCCCAACTATGGCTACACCTTC	CASSFEQGAPNYGYTF
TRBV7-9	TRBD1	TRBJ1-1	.	TGTGCCAGCAGCTCGGCGGGACAGGGCGTTTCTGAAGCTTTCTTT	CASSSAGQGVSEAFF
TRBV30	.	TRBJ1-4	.	TGTGCCTGGAGCTCTAATACAGGGAATGAAAAACTGTTTTTT	CAWSSNTGNEKLFF
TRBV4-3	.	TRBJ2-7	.	TGCGCCAGCAGCCAAGATTTGGGGGGAGCTACCTACGAGCAGTACTTC	CASSQDLGGATYEQYF
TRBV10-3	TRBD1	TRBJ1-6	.	TGTGCCATCAGTGACTTAGGGACAGCTTATAATTCACCCCTCCACTTT	CAISDLGTAYNSPLHF
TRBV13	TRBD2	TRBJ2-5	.	TGTGCCAGCAGCTTACTAGCGGGGGGAGAGACCCAGTACTTC	CASSLLAGGETQYF
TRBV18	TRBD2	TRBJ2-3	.	TGTGCCAGCTCCCAAGGGACTAGCGGGGGAGATACGCAGTATTTT	CASSQGTSGGDTQYF
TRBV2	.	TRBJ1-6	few	TGTGCCAGCAGTGATTACTTGACACAGGTTTCACCCCTCCACTTT	CASSDYLTQVSPLHF
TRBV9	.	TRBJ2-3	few	TGTGCCAGCGAGAGCGGCAACACAGATACGCAGTATTTT	CASESGNTDTQYF
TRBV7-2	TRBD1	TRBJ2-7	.	TGTGCCAGCAGCCCAGGGGGCTACGAGCAGTACTTC	CASSPGGYEQYF